This TCR beta chain was captured in a study of blood T cell repertoires in COVID-19 (dated by TCRdb to the early 2020s). Background for the entire study: The collaborator samples originated in the United States, Italy and Spain and spanned the acute and convalescent phases of COVID-19. Sample metadata almost always included a de-identified subject ID, COVID-19 status, age in years and sex. The repertoires were made available in a free public database intended to serve as a resource for research on the immune response to SARS-CoV-2. Subjects who had been exposed to COVID-19, were actively infected with it, or had recovered from it provided the deeply sampled blood TCRbeta repertoires that made up the dataset. Where available, HLA class I and class II types were obtained from metadata supplied by the sample provider rather than from assay-based typing. The material from the prospective study consisted of cDNA or gDNA derived from T cells, B-cell-depleted T cells, or PBMCs. Samples were obtained from the ongoing ImmuneRACE study (first 160 participants) and from 1,000 to 1,500 subjects provided by 6 global collaborators. Study-wide conclusions, independent of this receptor: Clinical and demographic metadata were provided uncurated, with the amount varying by source and participant.

The immunoSEQ Assay, a bias-controlled multiplex PCR, was used to amplify TCRbeta CDR3 regions from genomic DNA. The paper's processing steps were these. Within the assay, amplification of reference gene primers was used to estimate how many nucleated cells each sample contained. To quantify the absolute abundance of each unique TCRbeta CDR3 rearrangement, sequence reads were collapsed and filtered. Productive Simpson clonality was computed per sample as the square root of Simpson's diversity index over productive rearrangements. Here the immuneACCESS table is served through TCRdb, limited to in-frame sequences with V and J called. Missing clones are a known gap in these copies; in checked studies unresolved V genes cover under half, and the rest lacks a known reason. Clone size and the V and J calls come from that table; the DNA yielded D and trimming. The sample table shows about 150,000 clones, and 80% to 90% are seen once. Clones ranked in the top ten supply 3.5% to 4.5% of the sample.

In the case of this clone: No antigen is known for it. Base qualities were left out, and no much larger clone turns up one base away.

The germline V end is reduced by 5 bases and the J end by 0 bases; junction bases left unmatched: 14. The CDR3 measures 18 amino acids from cysteine to phenylalanine. Kept here is only the CDR3 DNA, which spans 54 bases and is read in frame from base 1. Per the germline V gene, SGHNT is the CDR1 and YENEEA is the CDR2. Whole blood was collected in K2EDTA tubes by collaborating institutions according to the institutions' own protocols. For TCRbeta analysis, collaborators shipped samples as frozen whole blood, isolated PBMCs, or DNA extracted from either of those sample types. The sequence was obtained from a woman aged 70-85 years with acute or convalescent COVID-19. The chain couples TRBV11-3 to TRBJ1-1; 8 junctional bases match TRBD1. The specimen sequenced was peripheral blood. The nucleotide sequence reads TGTGCCAGCAGCCTTCCCCGTGGACAGGGAGTTATGAACACTGAAGCTTTCTTT. The translation is CASSLPRGQGVMNTEAFF. The variable domain in full, with residues beyond the CDR3 obtained from the reference TRBV11-3 and TRBJ1-1 genes, is EAGVVQSPRYKIIEKKQPVAFWCNPISGHNTLYWYLQNLGQGPELLIRYENEEAVDDSQLPKDRFSAERLKGVDSTLKIQPAELGDSAVYLCASSLPRGQGVMNTEAFFGQGTRLTVV.